This record looks at one T cell receptor (beta chain) sequence and its context. What it binds is unknown. The CDR3 extends over 15 amino acids. V lost 3 bases to trimming and J lost 5 bases; unmatched junction nucleotides: 3. The germline gives CDR1 LGHNT, CDR2 FRNRAP. This entry comes from a study of shared clonotypes between healthy human individuals. Study-wide results and limits: Clonotypes that were shared across four donors made up about 5.1% of naive CD4 clonotypes.

Splitting the CD4+ cells yielded a CD45RA+ naive subset and a CD45RA-negative memory subset. Repertoires were generated with immunoSEQ multiplex PCR, while TCRdb's copy carries only in-frame clones and drops some. Here the sample spans about 980,000 clones, 60% to 85% being singletons. The clonotype was recovered from a man aged 18 to 29 in good health. The sample comprised memory CD4+ T cells sorted from blood. Subset given: CD45RA-negative fraction. The V gene is TRBV12-5, the J gene TRBJ2-1, with 11 bases lining up with TRBD2. Written as DNA, the CDR3 is TGTGCTAGTGGTTTAGGGACTAGCGGTGACAATGAGCAGTTCTTC. It translates to CASGLGTSGDNEQFF.